This is a list of T cell receptor beta chains from one sample in a study of T cell repertoires in cytomegalovirus infection. TCRdb reanalysed the reads using MiXCR and keeps one entry per CDR3 protein. The sample has over 300,000 distinct CDR3 sequences; over 7.5% are singletons. The sequenced material came from PBMCs. The receptors shown here come from a human donor in good health (CMV status not recorded). Some clones in this sample may be carry-over from other donors' samples. CDR3s leave out the opening cysteine and the closing phenylalanine or tryptophan. D genes are given only for firm matches.

D gene | J gene | V gene | CDR3 protein
TRBD2 | TRBJ2-1 | TRBV4-3 | ASSATSGPSTNEQF
. | TRBJ2-2 | TRBV7-3 | ASSLRGGTSTRGLF
. | TRBJ2-7 | TRBV7-9 | ASTPRGGTEQY
. | TRBJ1-1 | TRBV7-2 | ASSLYTGQVNTEAF
. | TRBJ2-1 | TRBV7-2 | ASITQGGVYNEQF
TRBD2 | TRBJ2-7 | TRBV6-6 | ASSTLAGRAEQY
. | TRBJ2-5 | TRBV7-9 | ASSPPIGAQY
TRBD1 | TRBJ1-1 | TRBV5-4 | ASSPPPRTGVVDTEAF
. | TRBJ2-7 | TRBV20-1 | SARPSSYEQY
. | TRBJ2-1 | TRBV27 | ASSLPPFYNEQF
. | TRBJ2-6 | TRBV6-2/TRBV6-3 | ASSSSHRSGANVLT
. | TRBJ1-4 | TRBV7-9 | ASRPRGYGEKLF
TRBD1 | TRBJ1-6 | TRBV10-3 | AIRTGTVWSPLH
TRBD2 | TRBJ2-1 | TRBV4-3 | ASSQDSRGVNEQF
TRBD1 | TRBJ1-1 | TRBV7-2 | ASSLTGVDEAF
TRBD2 | TRBJ2-7 | TRBV7-2 | ASSFPDTGTSGSPPREQY
. | TRBJ2-1 | TRBV4-1 | ASSQVGTLKQF
. | TRBJ1-5 | TRBV12-3/TRBV12-4 | ASTPGSPGNQPQH
. | TRBJ2-7 | TRBV28 | ASSFRLPRGGEY
TRBD1 | TRBJ1-1 | TRBV28 | ASTNEGAWRAF
. | TRBJ2-3 | TRBV28 | ASSSVGDTQY
TRBD2 | TRBJ2-5 | TRBV19 | ASSIRLAEGRETQY
. | TRBJ2-3 | TRBV7-2 | ASSLAIGSNKADTQY
. | TRBJ1-1 | TRBV7-2 | ASSQGGTTEAF
TRBD2 | TRBJ2-5 | TRBV7-3 | ASSLKGTSGGALQETQY
. | TRBJ1-1 | TRBV7-2 | ASSLGRSFSTEAF
. | TRBJ1-2 | TRBV12-3/TRBV12-4 | ASSLSPNRGGGYT
. | TRBJ2-6 | TRBV20-1 | SAREGARANVLT
. | TRBJ2-7 | TRBV7-2 | ASSPRTAATYEQY
. | TRBJ1-5 | TRBV10-2 | ASSESSINQPQH
TRBD2 | TRBJ2-3 | TRBV4-1 | ASSQDRGGSTDTQY
. | TRBJ2-5 | TRBV27 | ASSPRGRSQETQY
. | TRBJ2-7 | TRBV10-3 | ATKEAVGEQY
. | TRBJ1-2 | TRBV11-2 | ASTAGVTNYGYT
. | TRBJ1-6 | TRBV7-2 | ASSPRTASSYNSPLH
. | TRBJ1-5 | TRBV27 | ASSLGTNQPQH
. | TRBJ1-5 | TRBV7-2 | ASSFQGNQPQH
. | TRBJ2-5 | TRBV7-8 | ASSMAGMGAQETQY
TRBD1 | TRBJ2-5 | TRBV7-2 | ASSRDRAPETQY
. | TRBJ2-3 | TRBV12-3/TRBV12-4 | ASSLGGRNTQY
TRBD2 | TRBJ2-2 | TRBV7-2 | ASSPPPSGGSTGELF
. | TRBJ2-1 | TRBV12-3/TRBV12-4 | ASSSPDRGGADEQF
. | TRBJ1-5 | TRBV27 | ASSYRAYQPQH
TRBD2 | TRBJ2-1 | TRBV6-6 | ASRAYEAGGPYNEQF